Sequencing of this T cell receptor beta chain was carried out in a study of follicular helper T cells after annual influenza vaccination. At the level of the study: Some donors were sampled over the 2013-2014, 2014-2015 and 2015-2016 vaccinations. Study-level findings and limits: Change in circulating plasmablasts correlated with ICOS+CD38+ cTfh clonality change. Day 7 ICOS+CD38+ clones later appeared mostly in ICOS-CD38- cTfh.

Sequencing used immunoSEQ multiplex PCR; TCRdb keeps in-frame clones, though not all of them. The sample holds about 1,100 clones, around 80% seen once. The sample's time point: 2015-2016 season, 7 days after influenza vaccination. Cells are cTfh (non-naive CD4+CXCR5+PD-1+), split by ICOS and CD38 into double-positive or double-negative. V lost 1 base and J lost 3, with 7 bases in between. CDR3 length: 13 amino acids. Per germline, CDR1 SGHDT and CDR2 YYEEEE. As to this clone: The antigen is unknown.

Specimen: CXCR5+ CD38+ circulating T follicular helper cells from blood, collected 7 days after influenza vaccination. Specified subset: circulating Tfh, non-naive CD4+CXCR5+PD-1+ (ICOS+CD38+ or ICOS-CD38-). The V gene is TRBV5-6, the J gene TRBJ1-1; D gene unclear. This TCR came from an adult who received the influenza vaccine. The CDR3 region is CASSLRIYTEAFF. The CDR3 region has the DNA TGTGCCAGCAGCTTGCGGATATACACTGAAGCTTTCTTT.